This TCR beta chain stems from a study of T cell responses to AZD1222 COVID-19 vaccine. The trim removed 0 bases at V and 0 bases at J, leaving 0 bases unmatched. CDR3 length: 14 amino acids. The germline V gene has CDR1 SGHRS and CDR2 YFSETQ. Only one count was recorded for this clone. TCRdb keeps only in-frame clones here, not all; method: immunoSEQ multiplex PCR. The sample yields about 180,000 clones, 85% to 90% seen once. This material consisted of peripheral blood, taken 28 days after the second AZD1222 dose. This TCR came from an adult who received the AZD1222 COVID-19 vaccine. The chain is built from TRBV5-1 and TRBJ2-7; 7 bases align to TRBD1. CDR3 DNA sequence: TGCGCCAGCAGCTTGGGACAGGGCTCCTACGAGCAGTACTTC. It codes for CASSLGQGSYEQYF.